A single count supports the clone carrying this T cell receptor (beta chain). V shed 5 bases and J shed 3 bases, with 10 bases lying between them. Germline V gene sequence: CDR1 SGHVS, CDR2 FQNEAQ. This CDR3 spans 13 amino acids. The sample is drawn from a study of ipilimumab plus nivolumab after autologous stem cell transplantation. About the study: Median doses per patient: 4 or 5 ipilimumab, under 10 nivolumab. The DLBCL cohort had primary refractory and relapsed disease, with 18-month progression-free survival of around 84% and 29%.

The repertoire was sequenced with immunoSEQ multiplex PCR; TCRdb's copy has only in-frame clones and lacks some. The data hold about 83,000 clones, with 83% observed a single time. Patients got ipilimumab 1 mg/kg beginning 14 to 28 days post-transplant. Patients received nivolumab 3 mg/kg at weeks 1, 4, 7, 10, then fortnightly to week 26. Sequencing used PBMCs, obtained in a trial of ipilimumab plus nivolumab as post-transplant consolidation. This rearrangement joins TRBV7-8 to TRBJ2-5; D is unclear. This clonotype was sampled from a male donor with diffuse large B-cell lymphoma. The CDR3 DNA follows: TGTGCCAGCAGCAGACACGGAAAAGAGACCCAGTACTTC. Its protein product is CASSRHGKETQYF.